The text below deals with one TCR beta chain. No antigen is known for it. No base quality values were provided; no much bigger clone lies one nucleotide off. Using the deep immunoSEQ assay, TCR CDR3 regions were amplified from genomic DNA by multiplex PCR. Genomic DNA extracted from each cell subset was distributed evenly over all wells of several immunoSEQ 96-well plates, and each plate served as one replicate. For sorted subsets, approximately 200 ng of genomic DNA, equivalent to roughly 33,000 T cell genomes, went into each replicate PCR. Purified libraries were quantified with a Qubit 3.0 fluorometer, sized on a Bioanalyzer 2100, and re-quantified with the KAPA Library Quantification kit. Each immunoSEQ 96-well plate was sequenced on its own single-read 150-cycle Illumina NextSeq 550 flow cell. The original pipeline was this. The immunoSEQ output contained only junctional sequences without quality scores, so filtering could not match that applied to full-length reads. To assign V/J genes and CDR3, sequences were annotated against IMGT germline references using PyIR, a Python wrapper for IgBLAST v1.9. Any read was removed if the V/J assignment was weak (E-value above 1e-6), the CDR3 was missing, or the read contained stop codons, out-of-frame junctions, or ambiguous translated residues. V3J clonotypes were defined as sequences sharing an identical inferred V gene, J gene, and CDR3 amino acid sequence. Percentage overlap between repertoires was computed as shared unique clonotypes divided by the size of the smaller repertoire. Richness of each repertoire was evaluated using RTK rarefaction, the Chao1 estimator, and Recon v2.1 estimates of unobserved clonotypes. OLGA was used to compute generation probabilities for all TCRbeta clonotypes that the gDNA method yielded from several donors. Imported from immuneACCESS, the table was reduced by TCRdb to in-frame sequences with V and J called. These copies leave out some clones; in studies compared against another copy, an unresolved V gene accounts for under half, and the cause of the remainder is not known. V and J calls and clone size are copied from that table; D and trimming were computed from the DNA. The sample table shows around 2.5 million clones, and 93% are seen once. Of the sample, 0.35% to 0.45% is held by the ten largest clones.

Donors were healthy HIV-negative adults with no recently reported acute infections or vaccinations. All donors were Caucasian adults living in Nashville, Tennessee, USA. CD4+ T cells were enriched through magnetic negative selection, after which naive cells were positively selected on CD45RA and the remaining negative fraction served as the memory subset. After blood collection by leukapheresis, PBMCs were isolated using Ficoll-Histopaque density gradient centrifugation and then cryopreserved in the vapor phase of liquid nitrogen. Analytical flow cytometry was used to check the purity and quantity of each magnetically sorted T cell population. Genomic DNA was isolated from every sorted fraction and measured by UV absorbance on a Nanodrop 2000c. The record originates from a study of shared clonotypes between healthy human individuals (dated by TCRdb to 2018 to 2021). For context, the study as a whole: A couple of women and a few men aged 18 to 49 years were included in the cohort. Per donor, three plates each were used for CD4 naive and CD4 memory, two for CD8 naive, and one for CD8 memory. To estimate repertoire size and how much clonotype sharing occurs between individuals, the study deeply sequenced the blood TCR repertoires of several healthy adults. Libraries were prepared and TCR repertoires were sequenced by different laboratories using diverse techniques, in order to increase sequencing depth and limit assay-specific biases. Each donor's leukapheresis produced roughly between roughly 0.85 and 10 billion PBMCs. The paper's findings and limits, for the study overall: Sampling was restricted to blood, and TCR repertoires in tissue are likely to differ from TCR repertoires in blood. Estimated clonotype richness was generally larger for naive than for memory subsets. Based on pairwise subsampling, the degree of clonotype sharing among donors was expected to be affected by sequencing depth. Across several donors, 4.5% to 6.5% of naive CD4, approximately 3.6% of naive CD8, 2.3% of memory CD4, and approximately 0.4% of memory CD8 clonotypes were shared. Rarefaction of sorted-subset datasets indicated incomplete sequencing despite the large sequencing depth. Compared with non-shared clonotypes, clonotypes shared by all four sorted-subset donors had higher generation probabilities. Because the study included only a small number of donors, the genetic and exposure-history diversity represented was limited.

Its CDR3 holds 16 amino acids, cysteine through phenylalanine. Only CDR3 DNA remains: 48 bases, in frame from the first base. The germline V gene encodes CDR1 LNHDA and CDR2 SQIVND (reference sequence). V loses 10 bases of germline sequence and J loses 0 bases, and the interval between the two ends is 19 bases. Sequenced sample: naive CD4+ T cells from PBMCs. The sample's cell subset or site, from its label and the paper: CD45RA+ positively selected. The sequence links TRBV19 to TRBJ2-1, with a weak D call of TRBD1 (6 bases match). This clonotype was sampled from a man between 18 and 35 years old in good health. Some clones in this sample may be carry-over from other donors' samples. The CDR3 here reads CATKIRDRSSYNEQFF. The DNA sequence follows: TGTGCCACCAAAATCCGAGACAGGAGCTCCTACAATGAGCAGTTCTTC.